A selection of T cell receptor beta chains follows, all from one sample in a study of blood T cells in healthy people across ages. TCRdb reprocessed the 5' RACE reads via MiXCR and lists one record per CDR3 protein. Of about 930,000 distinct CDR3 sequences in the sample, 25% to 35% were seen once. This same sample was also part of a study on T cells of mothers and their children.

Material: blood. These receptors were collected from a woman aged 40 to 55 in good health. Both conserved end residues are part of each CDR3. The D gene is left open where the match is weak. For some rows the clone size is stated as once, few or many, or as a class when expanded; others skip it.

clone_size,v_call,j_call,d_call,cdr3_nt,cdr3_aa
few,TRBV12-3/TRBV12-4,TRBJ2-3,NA,TGTGCCAGCATTCCCCGGGACCCAAAGTCGGGAGATACGCAGTATTTT,CASIPRDPKSGDTQYF
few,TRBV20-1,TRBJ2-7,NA,TGCAGTGCTAGACCTCGGACAGCATACGAGCAGTACTTC,CSARPRTAYEQYF
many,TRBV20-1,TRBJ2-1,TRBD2,TGCAGTGCTAGAGAAGTAGCGGGGGACAACTACAATGAGCAGTTCTTC,CSAREVAGDNYNEQFF
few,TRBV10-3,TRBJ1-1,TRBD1,TGTGCCATCAGCCCACTTCCGGGACAGGGGGCTCGTGAAGCTTTCTTT,CAISPLPGQGAREAFF
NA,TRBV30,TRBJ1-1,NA,TGTGCCTGGAGCAGCCTCCGGAGGCGTACTGAAGCTTTCTTT,CAWSSLRRRTEAFF
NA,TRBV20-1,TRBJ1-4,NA,TGCAGTGCTAGAGATTTGTTTCCGGACACTGGAAAACTGTTTTTT,CSARDLFPDTGKLFF
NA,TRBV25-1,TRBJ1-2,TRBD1,TGTGCCAGCAGTGAATTGCGGGACAGCCCTCTTAATGGCTACACCTTC,CASSELRDSPLNGYTF
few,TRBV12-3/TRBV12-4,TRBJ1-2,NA,TGTGCCAGCAGTTTAAAAGGGTATGGCAGGCCGTTGTATGGCTACACCTTC,CASSLKGYGRPLYGYTF
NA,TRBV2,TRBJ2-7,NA,TGTGCAAATCGGGGCAGGGCCTACGAGCAGTACTTC,CANRGRAYEQYF
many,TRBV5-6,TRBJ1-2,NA,TGTGCCAGCAGCTCACCGCAACGGGACTATGGCTACACCTTC,CASSSPQRDYGYTF
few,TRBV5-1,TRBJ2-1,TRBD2,TGCGCCAGCAGCTTGGAGTCGGCGGGGGCCTACAATGAGCAGTTCTTC,CASSLESAGAYNEQFF
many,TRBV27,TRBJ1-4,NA,TGTGCCAGCAGTTTCCAGGGGCCTAATGAAAAACTGTTTTTT,CASSFQGPNEKLFF
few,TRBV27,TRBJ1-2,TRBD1,TGTGCCAGCAGTTCCCTAAGGGGGCGCCGGTACGGCTACACCTTC,CASSSLRGRRYGYTF
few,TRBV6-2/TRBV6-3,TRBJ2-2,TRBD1,TGTGCCAGCCGGAACCCGGGACAGGGGAACACCGGGGAGCTGTTTTTT,CASRNPGQGNTGELFF
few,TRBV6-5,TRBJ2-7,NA,TGTGCCAGCAGTTATTGCGGGGATGAGCAGTACTTC,CASSYCGDEQYF
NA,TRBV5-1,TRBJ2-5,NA,TGCGCCAGCAGCTTGTTACAGAGACAAGAGACCCAGTACTTC,CASSLLQRQETQYF
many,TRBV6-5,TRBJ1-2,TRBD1,TGTGCCAGCAGTTACGACAGGGGTCGGGCTGGCTACACCTTC,CASSYDRGRAGYTF
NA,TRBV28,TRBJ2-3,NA,TGTGCCAGCAGAAAGGACATCGTGGATACGCAGTATTTT,CASRKDIVDTQYF
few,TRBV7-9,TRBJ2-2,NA,TGTGCCAGCAGCTCCAGCGCCCAGGTGTACGCGAACACCGGGGAGCTGTTTTTT,CASSSSAQVYANTGELFF
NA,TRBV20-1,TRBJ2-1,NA,TGCAGTTCGTCATGGCGGGGCTCCTCCTACAATGAGCAGTTCTTC,CSSSWRGSSYNEQFF
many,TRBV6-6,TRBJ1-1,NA,TGTGCCAGCAGTCAGTGGCTGGGGTTGAACACTGAAGCTTTCTTT,CASSQWLGLNTEAFF
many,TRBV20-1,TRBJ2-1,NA,TGCAGTGCGCAGCTAGGATGGGAGCAGTTCTTC,CSAQLGWEQFF